These 2 T cell receptor beta chains share one sample of origin, sequenced in a study of T cell responses to AZD1222 COVID-19 vaccine. Method: immunoSEQ multiplex PCR; TCRdb's copy keeps in-frame clones and lacks some. Among 95,000 to 150,000 clones, more than 75% were seen once, and the ten largest hold more than 3%. The material was peripheral blood, obtained on day 0 of AZD1222 vaccination. These receptors were collected from an adult in good health.

The J gene is TRBJ2-7, the V gene TRBV5-6, with 8 bases aligning to TRBD2. J was trimmed by 0 bases and V by 0 bases; bases with no gene match: 2. The germline V gene has CDR1 SGHDT and CDR2 YYEEEE. This CDR3 contains 15 residues. Written as DNA, the CDR3 is TGTGCCAGCAGCTTGGCGGCGGGGGGCTCCTACGAGCAGTACTTC. Amino acids: CASSLAAGGSYEQYF.

The chain links TRBV11-2 to TRBJ1-1; 10 nucleotides match TRBD1. After removal of 5 bases from V and 5 bases from J, the junction contained 14 bases not matched to a gene. This CDR3 has 17 residues. CDR1 is SGHAT, CDR2 FQNNGV, per germline. CDR3 protein: CASSQRGGQGVRTEAFF. The CDR3 DNA reads TGTGCCAGCAGCCAGAGGGGCGGACAGGGGGTTCGAACTGAAGCTTTCTTT.